This TCR beta chain was profiled in a study of blood T cells in healthy people across ages. Study overall: There was about one barcoded beta molecule captured by template switching per two T cells.

Trimming at V came to 3 bases and at J to 2 bases, leaving 7 bases not matched to a gene. This CDR3 contains 16 residues. Germline CDR1 is SGDLS and CDR2 is YYNGEE. A sample-barcoded 5' primer and a J-beta primer mix were used in a second PCR of about 6 to 12 cycles. Unique molecular identifiers of 12 random nucleotides labeled each cDNA. A single record per CDR3 protein comes from TCRdb applying MiXCR to the 5' RACE reads. The sample records fewer than 2 million distinct CDR3 sequences, about 39% being singletons. Isolation of PBMCs gave at least 7 million cells per sample. This TCR was recovered from a human donor in good health. Sequences were obtained from blood. The chain uses TRBV9 and TRBJ2-3; 9 nucleotides match TRBD2. The DNA for the CDR3 is TGTGCCAGCAGCGCTAGCGGGGTTGTCCCCACAGATACGCAGTATTTT. It encodes CASSASGVVPTDTQYF.